Following are 30 T cell receptor beta chains from one sample sequenced in a study of CD8+ T cells in alopecia areata. RNA was isolated and reverse transcribed to cDNA, the sequencing template. The protocol was immunoSEQ multiplex PCR, while the TCRdb copy is restricted to in-frame clones and leaves out a portion. The data show 200,000 or so clones, 58% seen once. Described treatment: oral pan-JAK inhibitor, 5-10 mg twice daily. The specimen was CD4+ T cells sorted from blood, collected at week 24, from a patient treated with tofacitinib. The receptors come from a human donor with alopecia areata.

The V gene is TRBV2, the J gene TRBJ1-2; a possible D gene is TRBD1 (6 bases). The V end lost 8 bases, the J end lost 6 bases, and 19 bases lay between the germline ends. This CDR3 has 14 amino acids. CDR1 and CDR2 (germline): SNHLY, FYNNEI. The CDR3 region has the DNA TGTGCCAGCGGGTTCAAGGGGGGAATTGATGGCTACACCTTC. Residues: CASGFKGGIDGYTF.

The chain uses TRBV7-6 and TRBJ2-7; D not resolved. The CDR3 is made up of 15 amino acids. CDR1 is SGHVS and CDR2 is FNYEAQ in the germline V gene. Trimming shortened V by 2 bases and J by 2 bases, and 13 bases separated the two germline ends. In DNA form, the CDR3 reads TGTGCCAGCAGCTTACGGGCCATAGGACCCTACGAGCAGTACTTC. Its protein product is CASSLRAIGPYEQYF.

This clone showed up just once. The chain combines TRBV2 with TRBJ1-6; the match to TRBD1 covers 10 bases. Trimming cost V 1 base and J 5 bases; bases outside gene matches: 2. The germline gives CDR1 SNHLY, CDR2 FYNNEI. CDR3 length: 16 residues. The CDR3 nucleotides read TGTGCCAGCAGTGAAGGGGGACAGGGGAATAATTCACCCCTCCACTTT. Amino acids: CASSEGGQGNNSPLHF.

The chain is built from TRBV5-6 and TRBJ2-1; the match to TRBD2 covers 13 bases. Trimming cost V 4 bases and J 6 bases; bases outside gene matches: 4. Germline lookup yields CDR1 SGHDT and CDR2 YYEEEE. The CDR3 is 15 residues long. The CDR3 sequence is CASSPTSGGSNEQFF. CDR3 sequence (DNA): TGTGCCAGCAGCCCGACTAGCGGGGGGTCCAATGAGCAGTTCTTC.

The chain combines TRBV19 with TRBJ2-5, with D hard to call. Trimming removed 3 bases at V and 5 bases at J, with 16 bases between. CDR1 LNHDA and CDR2 SQIVND come from the germline V gene (reference sequence). This CDR3 is 15 amino acids long. The CDR3 reads CASSINGRPRETQYF. For the CDR3, the DNA is TGTGCCAGTAGTATCAACGGGCGGCCTCGGGAGACCCAGTACTTC.

The V gene is TRBV5-6, the J gene TRBJ1-6; a weak D match, TRBD1 (5 bases). CDR1 is SGHDT, CDR2 YYEEEE, per germline. V was clipped by 2 bases and J by 0 bases, with 12 bases between them. The CDR3 covers 17 residues. DNA of the CDR3: TGTGCCAGCAGCTTTGGAACAGGAAGCTCCTATAATTCACCCCTCCACTTT. It specifies CASSFGTGSSYNSPLHF.

The chain couples TRBV5-1 to TRBJ2-7, with TRBD1 matching over 10 bases. The V segment lost 5 bases and the J segment 4 bases; nucleotides outside the gene matches: 6. This CDR3 is 14 amino acids long. Germline CDR1 is SGHRS and CDR2 is YFSETQ. The CDR3 nucleotides read TGCGCCAGCAGTCCTGGGACAGGGGAGTACGAGCAGTACTTC. Translated: CASSPGTGEYEQYF. Supplemented by reference TRBV5-1 and TRBJ2-7, the full variable domain reads KAGVTQTPRYLIKTRGQQVTLSCSPISGHRSVSWYQQTPGQGLQFLFEYFSETQRNKGNFPGRFSGRQFSNSRSEMNVSTLELGDSALYLCASSPGTGEYEQYFGPGTRLTVT.

There are a few counts of this clone. The chain has TRBV5-1 and TRBJ1-1, with 9 bases aligning to TRBD1. The trim removed 5 bases at V and 6 bases at J, leaving 17 bases unmatched. Per germline, CDR1 SGHRS and CDR2 YFSETQ. This CDR3 has 17 residues. In DNA form, the CDR3 reads TGCGCCAGCAGACTGACAGGTACGACAGGGGGAAATCCTGAAGCTTTCTTT. Its protein product is CASRLTGTTGGNPEAFF.

The chain uses TRBV6-5 and TRBJ1-2; D possibly corresponds to TRBD1 (5 bases). The CDR3 length is 13 residues. The V end was cut by 1 base, the J end by 6 bases, with 9 bases between. Looked up from germline, CDR1 is MNHEY and CDR2 is SVGAGI. The CDR3 DNA follows: TGTGCCAGCAGTTACTTGTGGGGGGATGGCTACACCTTC. Translated: CASSYLWGDGYTF.

The V call is TRBV5-1, the J call TRBJ2-7; TRBD1 matches 9 bases. The CDR3 extends over 16 amino acids. Germline trimming cut 4 bases from V and 1 base from J; bases unmatched to any gene: 9. Germline lookup yields CDR1 SGHRS and CDR2 YFSETQ. The CDR3 loop is CASSGLTGGQSYEQYF. CDR3 sequence (DNA): TGCGCCAGCAGCGGACTGACAGGGGGGCAGTCCTACGAGCAGTACTTC.

The chain links TRBV10-3 to TRBJ2-7, with D tentatively TRBD1 (5 bases). The V end lost 3 bases, the J end lost 4 bases, and 13 bases lay between the germline ends. Germline V gene lookup returns CDR1 ENHRY and CDR2 SYGVKD. The CDR3 spans 14 residues. CDR3 coding DNA: TGTGCCATCAGTGATGCCCCCAGGGTTTACGAGCAGTACTTC. Its protein is CAISDAPRVYEQYF.

The chain combines TRBV2 with TRBJ1-1, with TRBD1 matching over 9 bases. Trimming took 5 bases from V and 1 from J; bases not matched to a gene: 2. Germline CDR1 SNHLY, CDR2 FYNNEI. The CDR3 spans 14 residues. The CDR3 DNA reads as TGTGCCAGCAGTACGGGACAGGGGAACACTGAAGCTTTCTTT. This encodes CASSTGQGNTEAFF.

The chain combines TRBV30 with TRBJ2-6; unclear D gene. This CDR3 spans 14 amino acids. Trimming took off 1 base at V and 0 bases at J, with 4 bases between the two ends. Germline values: CDR1 GTSNPN, CDR2 SVGIG (reference sequence). The CDR3: CAWSGSSGANVLTF. CDR3 DNA: TGTGCCTGGAGTGGGAGCTCTGGGGCCAACGTCCTGACTTTC.

V is TRBV7-2 and J is TRBJ2-7; TRBD1 matches 9 bases. The CDR3 consists of 15 residues. Germline-derived CDR1 and CDR2 are SGHTA and FQGNSA. Unmatched junction bases numbered 9, after V lost 4 bases and J lost 5 bases. The CDR3 DNA is TGTGCCAGCAGCTCACAGGGGGCTGGTGGAAACGAGCAGTACTTC. Translating gives CASSSQGAGGNEQYF.

DNA of the CDR3: TGTGCCAGCAGGCCGGGACAGGGCAATGGCTACACCTTC. Translation gives CASRPGQGNGYTF. V is TRBV2 and J is TRBJ1-2; TRBD1 matches at 9 bases. This CDR3 region has 13 residues. CDR1 and CDR2 (germline): SNHLY, FYNNEI. After removal of 6 bases from V and 6 bases from J, the junction contained 5 bases not matched to a gene.

V is TRBV15 and J is TRBJ1-6; no firm D call. The CDR3 has 15 residues. Germline assignment: CDR1 LNHNV and CDR2 YYDKDF (reference sequence). Between the trimmed V and J ends, which lost 0 bases and 9 bases, there was a span of 12 bases. DNA of the CDR3: TGTGCCACCAGCAGAGAATATCAAATGTTTTCACCCCTCCACTTT. Encoded protein: CATSREYQMFSPLHF.

The rearrangement uses TRBV2 and TRBJ2-3; 9 positions match TRBD2. V was pared by 8 bases and J by 2 bases, with 2 bases of the junction left unmatched. The germline V gene has CDR1 SNHLY and CDR2 FYNNEI. The CDR3 sequence is 13 residues long. The CDR3, as DNA: TGTGCCAGCCGCGGGGGGGCCACAGATACGCAGTATTTT. Residues: CASRGGATDTQYF.

The table lists this clone with a few counts. The rearrangement joins TRBV4-3 to TRBJ1-3; no reliable D call. In germline, CDR1 is LGHNA, CDR2 YSLEER. This CDR3 contains 15 residues. V was pared by 1 base and J by 2 bases, with 9 bases between. CDR3 region: CASSQGRATGNTIYF. The CDR3 nucleotides are TGCGCCAGCAGCCAAGGACGGGCGACTGGAAACACCATATATTTT.

The gene calls are TRBV19 and TRBJ2-7, with 9 positions matching TRBD1. V dropped 6 bases and J dropped 1; count of bases not matched to a gene: 4. The V gene's germline CDR1 is LNHDA and CDR2 SQIVND (reference sequence). The CDR3 is 14 amino acids. CDR3 amino acids: CASSQQGASYEQYF. The CDR3 nucleotides read TGTGCCAGTAGCCAACAGGGGGCGTCCTACGAGCAGTACTTC.

This clone was detected a few times. The rearrangement uses TRBV27 and TRBJ2-7; 7 bases agree with TRBD1. Trimming at V came to 5 bases and at J to 2 bases, leaving 9 bases not matched to a gene. The CDR3 is 15 residues long. The germline CDR1 and CDR2 sequences are MNHEY and SMNVEV (reference sequence). Here the CDR3 reads CASSRYRGRTYEQYF. The CDR3 DNA reads TGTGCCAGCAGTCGATACAGGGGCCGAACCTACGAGCAGTACTTC.

This clone was observed a handful of times. The chain combines TRBV7-2 with TRBJ2-3; 11 nucleotides agree with TRBD2. The CDR3 loop spans 18 amino acids. The germline V gene encodes CDR1 SGHTA and CDR2 FQGNSA. The V and J ends lost 4 bases and 3 bases, in that order; junction bases with no gene match: 12. DNA for the CDR3: TGTGCCAGCAGCTCCCTTTCTAGCGGGAGGTCGAATACAGATACGCAGTATTTT. It is translated as CASSSLSSGRSNTDTQYF.

This clone was counted only a few times. The CDR3 protein is CASTQEGAVYEQYF. The DNA for the CDR3 is TGCGCCAGCACCCAAGAGGGGGCGGTCTACGAGCAGTACTTC. The J gene is TRBJ2-7, the V gene TRBV5-1, with TRBD1 matching over 7 bases. The CDR3 sequence is 14 residues long. The germline V gene has CDR1 SGHRS and CDR2 YFSETQ. V was clipped by 6 bases and J by 3 bases; unmatched bases: 9.

V usage is TRBV5-1 and J usage is TRBJ2-5; 14 positions agree with TRBD2. The CDR3 is made up of 18 amino acids. Losses at the gene ends were 6 bases for V and 0 bases for J; bases not matched to a gene: 10. Germline V CDR1 and CDR2: SGHRS, YFSETQ. The CDR3 reads CASTPGLAGDPYQETQYF. DNA of the CDR3: TGCGCCAGCACCCCGGGACTAGCGGGGGACCCCTACCAAGAGACCCAGTACTTC. The full variable domain, with the rest looked up from reference TRBV5-1 and TRBJ2-5, is KAGVTQTPRYLIKTRGQQVTLSCSPISGHRSVSWYQQTPGQGLQFLFEYFSETQRNKGNFPGRFSGRQFSNSRSEMNVSTLELGDSALYLCASTPGLAGDPYQETQYFGPGTRLLVL.

The chain uses TRBV9 and TRBJ1-6, with D unresolved. Germline V gene lookup returns CDR1 SGDLS and CDR2 YYNGEE. V was shortened by 0 bases and J by 9 bases, with 13 bases between the two germline ends. The CDR3 consists of 15 residues. The CDR3 nucleotides are TGTGCCAGCAGCGTAGGGACTGTTCGTCCTTCACCCCTCCACTTT. Its translation: CASSVGTVRPSPLHF.

This chain joins TRBV4-1 and TRBJ1-1; no clear D gene. This CDR3 spans 18 amino acids. The germline CDR1 and CDR2 sequences are MGHRA and YSYEKL. The V and J ends lost 0 bases and 1 base respectively, with 18 bases between them. The CDR3 coding sequence is TGCGCCAGCAGCCAAGATCGCGGGATGGGAGTTACGAACACTGAAGCTTTCTTT. The encoded protein is CASSQDRGMGVTNTEAFF.

The chain couples TRBV6-6 to TRBJ2-5, with no clear D. Trimming removed 5 bases at V and 2 bases at J, with 12 bases between. Per germline, CDR1 MNHNY and CDR2 SVGAGI (reference sequence). CDR3 size: 14 residues. This chain's CDR3 is CASSRLGNQETQYF. The CDR3 region has the DNA TGTGCCAGCAGTCGCCTTGGGAATCAAGAGACCCAGTACTTC.

The chain links TRBV5-1 to TRBJ2-1; a possible D gene is TRBD1 (5 bases). V was pared by 0 bases and J by 15 bases, with 16 bases between. This CDR3 is built from 13 residues. Germline CDR1 SGHRS, CDR2 YFSETQ. The CDR3 is CASSLDPQDTRFF. The CDR3 coding sequence is TGCGCCAGCAGCTTGGACCCACAGGATACGCGGTTCTTC. The full variable domain, in which reference TRBV5-1 and TRBJ2-1 provide the parts outside the CDR3, is KAGVTQTPRYLIKTRGQQVTLSCSPISGHRSVSWYQQTPGQGLQFLFEYFSETQRNKGNFPGRFSGRQFSNSRSEMNVSTLELGDSALYLCASSLDPQDTRFFGPGTRLTVL.

J is TRBJ2-7 and V is TRBV19; 7 positions match TRBD1. Germline trimming cut 5 bases from V and 6 bases from J; bases unmatched to any gene: 4. The CDR3 is 12 amino acids. CDR1 and CDR2 from the germline V gene are LNHDA and SQIVND (reference sequence). CDR3 DNA: TGTGCCAGTAGTGCAGGGGGAGCCGAGCAGTACTTC. Its protein product is CASSAGGAEQYF.

This rearrangement joins TRBV4-1 to TRBJ2-4, with D perhaps matching TRBD2 (6 bases). Germline V gene data show CDR1 as MGHRA and CDR2 as YSYEKL. Trimming removed 2 bases at V and 2 bases at J, with 10 bases between. The CDR3 is 15 residues long. CDR3 nucleotides: TGCGCCAGCAGCCAAATAGCGGTACCCAAAAACATTCAGTACTTC. It encodes CASSQIAVPKNIQYF.

The chain is built from TRBV29-1 and TRBJ2-3, with 11 bases lining up with TRBD1. V shed 7 bases, J shed 5 bases, and the junction held 8 bases outside the gene matches. The length of the CDR3 is 14 residues. The V gene's germline CDR1 is SQVTM and CDR2 ANQGSEA. CDR3 protein: CSGEDRGRLDTQYF. Written as DNA, the CDR3 is TGCAGCGGCGAGGACAGGGGGCGCCTAGATACGCAGTATTTT.